One and the same sample provided the 6 T cell receptor beta chains below, sequenced in a study of blood T cell repertoires in COVID-19 (dated by TCRdb to 2019 to 2021). Receptor libraries were prepared by the immunoSEQ multiplex PCR assay. TCRdb provides this immuneACCESS table in a form limited to in-frame rearrangements. Some clones are lacking; in checked studies, under half of them reflect an unresolved V gene, and why the rest are absent is not known. The sample table shows 100,000 to 150,000 clones, and roughly 74% are seen once. In total, the top ten clones hold more than 5% of the sample. The sequencing sample was made of peripheral blood. Source of these receptors: a man aged 60-69 years with acute or convalescent COVID-19.

V is TRBV5-1 and J is TRBJ2-3, with 9 bases aligning to TRBD2. The V gene's germline CDR1 is SGHRS and CDR2 YFSETQ. The CDR3 length is 17 residues. V shed 3 bases, J shed 0 bases, and the junction held 8 bases outside the gene matches. The chain's CDR3 is CASSSGSGGSSTDTQYF. The CDR3 DNA sequence: TGCGCCAGCAGCTCGGGTAGCGGGGGATCTAGCACAGATACGCAGTATTTT.

The chain recombines TRBV3-1 (or the pseudogene TRBV3-2) with TRBJ1-5; D is ambiguous. The V end lost 1 base, the J end lost 7 bases, and 14 bases lay between the germline ends. Looked up from germline, CDR1 is LGHDT and CDR2 is YNNKEL (reference sequence). The CDR3 spans 15 residues. Written as DNA, the CDR3 is TGTGCCAGCAGCCAAGGCACTATAGGAGGACAGCCCCAGCATTTT. Amino acids: CASSQGTIGGQPQHF.

This chain uses TRBV5-1 with TRBJ2-1, with D possibly being TRBD2 (7 bases). Trimming took 4 bases from V and 5 from J, leaving 16 bases between them. This CDR3 is 15 amino acids long. Per the germline V gene, CDR1 is SGHRS and CDR2 is YFSETQ. The CDR3 loop is CASSVIFGGHNEQFF. The CDR3 DNA is TGCGCCAGCAGCGTCATTTTCGGGGGGCACAATGAGCAGTTCTTC.

The chain has TRBV6-1 and TRBJ2-7; TRBD1 matches at 8 bases. Trimming cost V 5 bases and J 2 bases; bases outside gene matches: 5. Germline CDR1 is MNHNS and CDR2 is SASEGT. The CDR3 is 14 amino acids. CDR3 sequence: CASSSTGVTYEQYF. The CDR3 DNA reads as TGTGCCAGCAGTTCGACAGGGGTAACCTACGAGCAGTACTTC.

The chain recombines TRBV6-1 with TRBJ1-5; 8 positions match TRBD1. The CDR3 is 16 residues long. With 4 bases clipped from V and 0 bases from J, the junction kept 5 bases outside the gene matches. Germline loops: CDR1 MNHNS, CDR2 SASEGT. The CDR3 reads CASSARTGYSNQPQHF. The CDR3 bases are TGTGCCAGCAGTGCCAGGACAGGGTATAGCAATCAGCCCCAGCATTTT.

The CDR3 here is CASSPSGSNQPQHF. CDR3 bases: TGTGCCAGCTCACCATCGGGGAGCAATCAGCCCCAGCATTTT. The J gene is TRBJ1-5, the V gene TRBV18; D is unresolved. CDR3 size: 14 residues. Germline CDR1 KGHSH, CDR2 LQKENI. The V gene lost 2 bases and the J gene lost 1 base, with 6 bases spanning the gap.